This is a list of T cell receptor beta chains from one sample in a study of cytomegalovirus exposure and HLA in healthy donors. This table comes from immunoSEQ multiplex PCR, and its TCRdb copy is limited to in-frame clones, with some not included. The table shows tens of thousands of clones, with approximately 84% occurring only once. Sequencing was done on a sample of PBMCs. Every receptor here comes from a girl between 2 and 10 years old in good health and CMV-seropositive. Each CDR3 is given with its conserved first and last residue. D genes are given only for firm matches. Some rows mark clone size as missing; the rest say once, few, many or name a class of expanded clone.

CDR3aa | CDR3nt | v_gene | abundance | d_gene | j_gene
CASSDSRGGEKLFF | TGTGCCAGCAGTGACTCACGGGGTGGGGAAAAACTGTTTTTT | TRBV25-1 | . | . | TRBJ1-4
CASSQDDGAGTPAQHF | TGCGCCAGCAGCCAAGATGACGGGGCTGGGACTCCTGCCCAGCATTTT | TRBV4-1 | . | . | TRBJ1-5
CAWSAPGSGTTPRNEQYF | TGTGCCTGGAGTGCCCCAGGGAGCGGGACTACCCCGAGGAACGAGCAGTACTTC | TRBV30 | . | TRBD2 | TRBJ2-7
CASSKWGIWDNEQLF | TGCGCCAGCAGCAAATGGGGAATCTGGGACAATGAGCAGCTCTTC | TRBV4-3 | . | . | TRBJ2-1
CSADGWDSGWGYTF | TGCAGCGCTGATGGGTGGGACAGTGGATGGGGCTACACCTTC | TRBV29-1 | . | TRBD1 | TRBJ1-2
CASRGQNYGYTF | TGTGCCAGCAGGGGACAGAACTATGGCTACACCTTC | TRBV2 | once | TRBD1 | TRBJ1-2
CASSEYPGGSTSGNTIYF | TGCGCCAGCAGCGAATACCCCGGGGGGTCAACCTCTGGAAACACCATATATTTT | TRBV4-1 | . | . | TRBJ1-3
CASSYENRPTYEQYF | TGTGCCAGCAGTTACGAGAACAGGCCCACCTACGAGCAGTACTTC | TRBV6-6 | few | . | TRBJ2-7
CASSQRSSRGGREKLFF | TGCGCCAGCAGCCAAAGATCCTCCCGAGGGGGTAGGGAAAAACTGTTTTTT | TRBV4-3 | . | . | TRBJ1-4
CASSYKGEGQPQHF | TGTGCCAGCAGTTACAAGGGGGAGGGTCAGCCCCAGCATTTT | TRBV6-5 | . | . | TRBJ1-5
CAISESGLAAYEQYF | TGTGCCATCAGTGAGTCGGGACTAGCGGCCTACGAGCAGTACTTC | TRBV10-3 | . | TRBD2 | TRBJ2-7
CSSSSRGATEAFF | TGTTCCAGCAGCTCCAGGGGAGCTACTGAAGCTTTCTTT | TRBV7-9 | . | . | TRBJ1-1
CATSRGEPTDTQYF | TGTGCCACCAGCCGTGGGGAGCCCACAGATACGCAGTATTTT | TRBV15 | . | . | TRBJ2-3
CASSEAGGFGYTF | TGTGCCAGCAGTGAAGCGGGCGGGTTTGGCTACACCTTC | TRBV6-1 | . | . | TRBJ1-2
CASLSGRAAYNEQFF | TGTGCCAGCTTGAGCGGGAGGGCAGCCTACAATGAGCAGTTCTTC | TRBV18 | . | TRBD2 | TRBJ2-1
CASSSRGSNEKLFF | TGTGCCAGCAGCTCCAGGGGAAGTAATGAAAAACTGTTTTTT | TRBV7-2 | . | . | TRBJ1-4
CAWSIQVDYGYTF | TGTGCCTGGAGTATACAGGTGGACTATGGCTACACCTTC | TRBV30 | . | . | TRBJ1-2
CASKGGLTEAFF | TGTGCCAGCAAGGGGGGGCTCACTGAAGCTTTCTTT | TRBV28 | . | . | TRBJ1-1
CASSETYRGGYGYTF | TGTGCCAGCAGTGAAACCTACAGGGGAGGCTATGGCTACACCTTC | TRBV6-1 | . | TRBD1 | TRBJ1-2
CASSVSTGGGYTF | TGTGCCAGCAGCGTCTCAACAGGGGGAGGCTACACCTTC | TRBV9 | . | TRBD1 | TRBJ1-2
CASSPDRGGLDGYTF | TGCGCCAGCAGCCCCGACAGGGGAGGGTTAGATGGCTACACCTTC | TRBV5-1 | . | TRBD1 | TRBJ1-2
CAISDPYENTDTQYF | TGTGCCATCAGTGACCCCTACGAAAACACAGATACGCAGTATTTT | TRBV10-3 | . | . | TRBJ2-3
CASSLSPDADTQYF | TGCGCCAGCAGCTTGAGCCCTGATGCAGATACGCAGTATTTT | TRBV5-1 | . | . | TRBJ2-3
CASSLDFYEQYF | TGTGCCAGCAGCTTAGACTTTTACGAGCAGTACTTC | TRBV7-2 | . | . | TRBJ2-7
CASSLSGEQYF | TGTGCCAGCAGCTTATCAGGAGAGCAGTACTTC | TRBV7-6 | . | . | TRBJ2-7
CASSYSRDTGELFF | TGTGCCAGCAGTTACTCAAGAGACACCGGGGAGCTGTTTTTT | TRBV6-5 | once | . | TRBJ2-2
CASGGQGATEAFF | TGTGCCAGCGGGGGACAGGGGGCGACTGAAGCTTTCTTT | TRBV19 | . | TRBD1 | TRBJ1-1
CASRRGDSGNTIYF | TGTGCCAGCAGACGAGGCGACTCTGGAAACACCATATATTTT | TRBV7-9 | . | . | TRBJ1-3
CASSLEERELREQFF | TGTGCCAGCAGCTTAGAAGAGCGGGAGCTCAGGGAGCAGTTCTTC | TRBV7-8 | . | TRBD2 | TRBJ2-1
CASKTSGRIYNEQFF | TGTGCCAGCAAGACTAGCGGGAGGATATACAATGAGCAGTTCTTC | TRBV28 | . | TRBD2 | TRBJ2-1
CASSQDPDRRGVGTQYF | TGTGCCAGCAGCCAAGATCCCGACCGGAGGGGTGTAGGTACGCAGTATTTT | TRBV4-2 | once | . | TRBJ2-3
CASSFGVSRTEAFF | TGTGCCAGCAGCTTCGGGGTTTCAAGGACTGAAGCTTTCTTT | TRBV7-2 | . | . | TRBJ1-1
CASPHRDIGYNEQFF | TGTGCCAGTCCCCACCGGGATATCGGCTACAATGAGCAGTTCTTC | TRBV27 | . | . | TRBJ2-1
CASSQEQGTQPQHF | TGCGCCAGCAGCCAAGAACAGGGCACTCAGCCCCAGCATTTT | TRBV4-1 | . | . | TRBJ1-5
CASSESTDTQYF | TGTGCCAGCAGTGAATCAACAGATACGCAGTATTTT | TRBV25-1 | . | . | TRBJ2-3
CASSFTGSTEAFF | TGTGCCAGCAGCTTTACAGGGTCCACTGAAGCTTTCTTT | TRBV13 | . | . | TRBJ1-1
CASSSLAGNTGELFF | TGTGCCAGCAGCTCTCTAGCGGGTAACACCGGGGAGCTGTTTTTT | TRBV7-2 | . | TRBD2 | TRBJ2-2
CASSPPGSNTEAFF | TGTGCCAGCAGCCCCCCTGGGAGCAACACTGAAGCTTTCTTT | TRBV9 | once | . | TRBJ1-1
CAWSVGAARPSYEQYF | TGTGCCTGGAGTGTAGGGGCAGCGCGACCCTCCTACGAGCAGTACTTC | TRBV30 | . | . | TRBJ2-7
CASRDTSGNTIYF | TGTGCCAGTAGAGACACCTCTGGAAACACCATATATTTT | TRBV19 | . | . | TRBJ1-3
CASSRRGVPDTQYF | TGTGCCAGCAGTCGACGGGGGGTACCAGATACGCAGTATTTT | TRBV27 | . | TRBD2 | TRBJ2-3
CAWKEGAATEAFF | TGTGCCTGGAAAGAGGGGGCTGCCACTGAAGCTTTCTTT | TRBV30 | . | TRBD1 | TRBJ1-1
CASIRERASYEQYF | TGTGCCAGCATAAGAGAGCGGGCGTCCTACGAGCAGTACTTC | TRBV6-1 | . | . | TRBJ2-7
CASSIGTSGSNEQFF | TGTGCCAGTAGTATCGGGACTAGCGGGAGCAATGAGCAGTTCTTC | TRBV19 | few | TRBD2 | TRBJ2-1
CASSEGVSGGETQYF | TGTGCCAGCAGTGAAGGGGTGTCAGGGGGCGAGACCCAGTACTTC | TRBV6-1 | . | TRBD1 | TRBJ2-5
CAWSAHLVVRRHEQFF | TGTGCCTGGAGTGCCCATCTAGTGGTTAGGCGTCATGAGCAGTTCTTC | TRBV30 | . | . | TRBJ2-1
CASSLKQGSFYGYTF | TGCGCCAGCAGCTTGAAACAGGGAAGTTTCTATGGCTACACCTTC | TRBV5-1 | . | . | TRBJ1-2
CASSRRVLKSEQYF | TGTGCCAGCAGCCGCAGGGTTCTCAAAAGCGAGCAGTACTTC | TRBV13 | few | . | TRBJ2-7
CASSLVAGGQGYTF | TGTGCCAGCAGCTTAGTAGCTGGGGGCCAGGGCTACACCTTC | TRBV7-2 | . | . | TRBJ1-2
CASSHIGGGSSYNEQFF | TGCGCCAGCAGCCATATAGGAGGTGGGAGCTCCTACAATGAGCAGTTCTTC | TRBV4-3 | . | . | TRBJ2-1
CASTDYTGELFF | TGTGCCAGTACCGACTACACCGGGGAGCTGTTTTTT | TRBV19 | . | . | TRBJ2-2
CASKYSAENNEQFF | TGTGCCAGCAAGTATAGCGCAGAGAACAATGAGCAGTTCTTC | TRBV2 | . | . | TRBJ2-1
CASSRLVSGITDTQYF | TGTGCCAGCAGCCGGTTAGTTAGCGGGATCACAGATACGCAGTATTTT | TRBV4-2 | . | TRBD2 | TRBJ2-3
CAISRGQVTEAFF | TGTGCCATCAGTCGGGGACAGGTCACTGAAGCTTTCTTT | TRBV10-3 | few | TRBD1 | TRBJ1-1
CASSQDLGQGSAEQYF | TGTGCCAGCAGCCAAGATTTAGGGCAGGGTTCCGCCGAGCAGTACTTC | TRBV14 | . | . | TRBJ2-7
CASSLGGAEYYEQYF | TGTGCCAGCAGCTTAGGTGGAGCGGAATACTACGAGCAGTACTTC | TRBV7-2 | . | . | TRBJ2-7
CASRRHLNTEAFF | TGTGCCAGCAGGCGTCACCTGAACACTGAAGCTTTCTTT | TRBV6-1 | few | . | TRBJ1-1
CASSPGTGIEQYF | TGTGCCAGCAGCCCCGGGACAGGGATCGAGCAGTACTTC | TRBV5-6 | . | TRBD1 | TRBJ2-7
CASSESRQGAYEQYF | TGTGCCAGCAGTGAATCTAGACAGGGAGCCTACGAGCAGTACTTC | TRBV25-1 | . | TRBD1 | TRBJ2-7